This T cell receptor (beta chain) comes out of a study of beta chain features in type 1 diabetes. Study-level findings and limits: Type 1 diabetes patients had TCRB CDR3s that were shorter (moderately but significantly so) in all four CD4+ subsets.

There are a few counts of this clone. No antigen is known for it. Sequenced material consisted of expressed TCRB transcripts (all of the isolated RNA was reverse transcribed). The data were produced by immunoSEQ multiplex PCR, yet TCRdb's version contains in-frame clones alone and is incomplete. This sample has more than 100,000 clones; about 15% occur once, and the top ten carry around 2.5%. Per the germline V gene, CDR1 is LGHNA and CDR2 is YSLEER. CDR3 length: 15 residues. V lost 1 base to trimming and J lost 1 base, with 10 bases between them. Sequenced sample: central memory CD4+ T cells from blood. The sequence derives from a man younger than 40 with type 1 diabetes. The V call is TRBV4-3, the J call TRBJ1-1, with D perhaps matching TRBD1 (6 bases). Here the CDR3 reads CASSQAAQGNTEAFF. The CDR3 DNA reads TGCGCCAGCAGCCAAGCGGCACAGGGGAACACTGAAGCTTTCTTT.